The rows below give T cell receptor beta chains drawn from one sample of a study of Ad26.COV2.S vaccination and SARS-CoV-2 variants. The data were produced by immunoSEQ multiplex PCR, yet TCRdb's version contains in-frame clones alone and is incomplete. The sample lists under 500,000 clones; about 90% were seen once. The sample here was peripheral blood, taken in a trial of Ad26.COV2.S vaccine versus placebo. These receptors originate from a person aged 18 to 59 who received the Ad26.COV2.S COVID-19 vaccine or a placebo. Each CDR3 is given with its conserved first and last residue. The D gene is left open where the match is weak. Size values are once, few and many counts, or a class for expanded clones, and some rows have none.

TRBD2,TRBJ2-3,.,TRBV2,CASSVGGGALDTQYF,TGTGCCAGCAGTGTCGGCGGGGGGGCTCTTGATACGCAGTATTTT
TRBD1,TRBJ2-2,.,TRBV12-5,CASGSTGQRTGELFF,TGTGCTAGTGGCTCGACAGGGCAAAGGACCGGGGAGCTGTTTTTT
.,TRBJ2-2,.,TRBV7-5,CARSNQGRRHPDTGELFF,TGTGCCAGAAGCAACCAGGGTCGTCGTCACCCCGACACCGGGGAGCTGTTTTTT
.,TRBJ2-1,.,TRBV6-2/TRBV6-3,CASSSRAHNEQFF,TGTGCCAGCAGTTCTAGGGCCCACAATGAGCAGTTCTTC
TRBD1,TRBJ1-2,once,TRBV4-3,CASSQERGLTFYGYTF,TGCGCCAGCAGCCAAGAAAGGGGGCTAACGTTCTATGGCTACACCTTC
.,TRBJ2-7,.,TRBV4-3,CASSQAASSPYEQYF,TGCGCCAGCAGCCAAGCGGCAAGTTCCCCCTACGAGCAGTACTTC
.,TRBJ2-2,.,TRBV10-3,CAIRSDRTNTGELFF,TGTGCCATCAGATCGGACCGCACCAACACCGGGGAGCTGTTTTTT
TRBD1,TRBJ2-7,.,TRBV7-9,CASSAGTGPYEQYF,TGTGCCAGCAGCGCCGGGACAGGGCCCTACGAGCAGTACTTC
TRBD1,TRBJ1-6,once,TRBV10-3,CAISSPDRGNNSPLHF,TGTGCCATCAGCTCGCCGGACAGGGGAAATAATTCACCCCTCCACTTT
.,TRBJ2-3,few,TRBV30,CGAEADTQYF,TGTGGGGCTGAAGCAGATACGCAGTATTTT
TRBD1,TRBJ2-7,.,TRBV11-2,CASSFNRGKEQYF,TGTGCCAGCAGCTTCAACAGGGGGAAGGAGCAGTACTTC
.,TRBJ1-4,.,TRBV7-9,CASSLVGTDEKLFF,TGTGCCAGCAGCTTAGTGGGGACGGACGAAAAACTGTTTTTT
.,TRBJ1-5,.,TRBV15,CATSRNRLNSNQPQHF,TGTGCCACCAGCAGAAACAGACTGAATAGCAATCAGCCCCAGCATTTT
.,TRBJ1-1,.,TRBV6-2/TRBV6-3,CASSYPERMNTEAFF,TGTGCCAGCAGTTACCCCGAAAGGATGAACACTGAAGCTTTCTTT
.,TRBJ2-4,.,TRBV2,CASGGSLPNIQYF,TGTGCCAGCGGGGGGTCGCTACCAAACATTCAGTACTTC